The entry below gives a single TCR beta chain sequence along with its context. This clonotype was seen at least ten times. Its cognate antigen has yet to be identified. No base qualities exist here, and no much larger clone lies one base off it. The germline V gene yields SGHTA for CDR1 and FQGNSA for CDR2. Inclusive of the bounding cysteine and phenylalanine, the CDR3 is 13 residues long. Only the CDR3 DNA stays, 39 bases, in frame from base 1. The germline ends are 9 bases apart after V is trimmed by 6 bases and J by 3 bases. The source of the sample is a study of glioma-infiltrating T cells (dated by TCRdb to the mid-2010s). With respect to the entire study: TCR alpha- and beta-chain repertoires were sequenced from glioma tissue, non-neoplastic brain tissue and matched peripheral blood mononuclear cells. Three low-grade glioma patients, seven or eight primary glioblastoma patients, and three non-glioma patients who contributed non-neoplastic brain tissue made up the paired cohort. To gauge divergence between tissue and blood T-cell populations, every tissue-infiltrating repertoire was compared against the peripheral blood repertoire from the same patient. Broader findings and caveats from the paper: Small numbers underpinned the group comparisons: about eight glioblastoma patients, three low-grade glioma patients and three non-neoplastic patients. Tissue and blood shared very few CDR3 sequences, a result attributed to high CDR3 diversity and limited sampling. In non-neoplastic patients, VJ-independent divergence between tissue and blood fell below expectation, whereas in all gliomas, and especially in low-grade gliomas, the divergence rose above expectation.

TCR alpha and beta CDR3 regions were amplified with the iRepertoire nested amplicon-rescue multiplex PCR (arm-PCR) platform from RNA. The input for one-step reverse transcription and amplification was roughly 95-400 ng of tissue mRNA or PBMC total RNA. Following bead purification, Illumina adapters were added by a secondary multiplex PCR, and libraries between 200 and 400 bp were gel-purified. Demultiplexing relied on internal 6-nucleotide barcodes carried by the libraries. Libraries were sequenced on an Illumina MiSeq with 2x220 or 2x250 nucleotide paired-end reads. On the authors' methods: FLASH 1.2.11 was used to merge paired reads, and BWA-MEM then aligned the reads to the GRCh37 human genome before TRA and TRB reads were extracted. For V and J assignment, an IMGT-derived reference of cassette sequences and CDR3 motifs that included pseudogenes was used. Reads were translated in three frames, and productive CDR3s were defined as those with a C...FGXG motif and no stop codons. Unique combinations of V-J cassette pair and CDR3 amino acid sequence were defined as clonotypes. Hamming distance filtering was applied to reads, with thresholds set by the sequence error rate of each sample in mapped regions. TCRdb took the public reads, trimmed them with fastp at Q25, ran MiXCR for clone calling and kept in-frame beta chains. When rows share a CDR3 protein, they turn into one entry using the most common DNA and genes. TCRdb, not the original authors, processed these V and J calls. The sample includes around 140,000 distinct CDR3 sequences, with about two fifths observed a single time. Jointly, the top ten make up 15% to 25% of the sample.

The sample comprised glioma tissue, nonneoplastic brain tissue, or PBMCs (not recorded which). The chain links TRBV7-2 with TRBJ1-5; the D gene cannot be named for sure. The source is a human donor with low-grade glioma or glioblastoma, undergoing nonglioma brain surgery, or in good health (not recorded which). The nucleotide sequence is TGTGCCAGCAGTCAGGTCTTCAATCAGCCCCAGCATTTT. Its translation reads: CASSQVFNQPQHF.